These 15 T cell receptor beta chains were all obtained from the same sample, sequenced in a study of blood T cell repertoires in COVID-19. Using immunoSEQ multiplex PCR, the repertoire was profiled, and TCRdb retains in-frame clones only, with some absent. The sample includes more than 400,000 clones, approximately 90% of them seen just once. Sequencing was done on a sample of PBMCs or T cells enriched from blood (not recorded which). These receptor sequences come from a woman in her late teens or twenties who had recovered from COVID-19.

The chain carries TRBV3-1 (or the pseudogene TRBV3-2) and TRBJ2-5; D unresolved. Per the germline V gene, CDR1 is LGHDT and CDR2 is YNNKEL (reference sequence). This CDR3 comprises 14 residues. V lost 0 bases and J lost 5, with 10 bases in between. Written as DNA, the CDR3 is TGTGCCAGCAGCCAAGAGGCCCGGGTGGAGACCCAGTACTTC. Encoded protein: CASSQEARVETQYF.

V is TRBV5-1 and J is TRBJ1-2; maybe TRBD1 (6 bases). Trimming removed 4 bases at V and 1 base at J, with 14 bases between. There are 15 residues in the CDR3. Germline V CDR1 and CDR2: SGHRS, YFSETQ. The CDR3 loop is CASSDRTALNYGYTF. DNA for the CDR3: TGCGCCAGCAGCGACAGGACAGCCCTTAACTATGGCTACACCTTC.

J is TRBJ1-2 and V is TRBV2; tentatively, D is TRBD1 (6 bases). Germline V CDR1 and CDR2: SNHLY, FYNNEI. The CDR3 sequence is 13 residues long. V gave up 6 bases and J gave up 1 base, with 9 bases separating them. In DNA form, the CDR3 reads TGTGCCAGCAGGACGGACAGTAACTATGGCTACACCTTC. This translates into CASRTDSNYGYTF.

This chain joins TRBV21-1 and TRBJ1-1; the DNA was not used to check the table's D call, TRBD1. TRBV21-1 is tagged as a pseudogene. The CDR3 is made up of 14 amino acids. The CDR3 region has the DNA TGTGCCAGCAGCAAGAACAGACAGAACACTGAAGCTTTCTTT. Amino acids: CASSKNRQNTEAFF.

This clone was detected a few times. This sequence joins TRBV11-2 and TRBJ2-7; 8 positions agree with TRBD2. The CDR3 extends over 14 amino acids. Looked up from germline, CDR1 is SGHAT and CDR2 is FQNNGV. V trimming: 2 bases; J trimming: 2 bases; junction bases outside the gene matches: 2. CDR3 DNA: TGTGCCAGCAGCTTACCGGGACTAGCCTACGAGCAGTACTTC. Its protein product is CASSLPGLAYEQYF.

The rearrangement uses TRBV28 and TRBJ1-2; possibly TRBD1 for D (5 bases). This CDR3 spans 14 amino acids. Per germline, CDR1 MDHEN and CDR2 SYDVKM. Trimming took 7 bases from V and 4 from J, leaving 16 bases between them. The CDR3 here is CASTGAGRGYGYTF. CDR3 DNA sequence: TGTGCCAGCACCGGTGCGGGGCGCGGCTATGGCTACACCTTC.

V usage is TRBV4-2 and J usage is TRBJ2-3; 8 bases map to TRBD2. J lost 4 bases, V lost 4 bases, and 4 bases had no gene match. Germline-derived CDR1 and CDR2 are LGHNA and YNFKEQ. There are 14 residues in the CDR3. CDR3 DNA: TGTGCCAGCAGCCCCGGACTAGCTGCAGATACGCAGTATTTT. It specifies CASSPGLAADTQYF.

This chain uses TRBV6-6 with TRBJ2-1; D possibly corresponds to TRBD1 (5 bases). The length of the CDR3 is 13 residues. V was shortened by 5 bases and J by 9 bases, with 14 bases between the two germline ends. Germline V lookup: CDR1 MNHNY, CDR2 SVGAGI (reference sequence). Here the CDR3 DNA reads TGTGCCAGCAGTCGATCCCAGGGTGGTGAGCAGTTCTTC. It encodes CASSRSQGGEQFF.

The gene calls are TRBV7-2 and TRBJ2-1; D might be TRBD1 (6 bases). Trimming cost V 3 bases and J 5 bases, with 14 bases left between them. This CDR3 has 15 amino acids. Germline V gene data show CDR1 as SGHTA and CDR2 as FQGNSA. The CDR3 sequence is CASSFGGMINNEQFF. The CDR3 nucleotides are TGTGCCAGCAGCTTTGGGGGCATGATAAACAATGAGCAGTTCTTC.

J is TRBJ1-3 and V is TRBV27; 8 bases fit TRBD1. Germline CDR1 MNHEY, CDR2 SMNVEV (reference sequence). The ends lost 5 bases at V and 2 bases at J; junction bases unmatched: 8. CDR3 size: 16 residues. The CDR3 DNA reads TGTGCCAGCAGTGCCCAGGGGGCGGTGGCTGGAAACACCATATATTTT. It specifies CASSAQGAVAGNTIYF.

CDR3 DNA: TGCGCCAGCACATTCTTCGCGGGGGCTGGGAGAGAGACCCAGTACTTC. Residues: CASTFFAGAGRETQYF. The V call is TRBV5-1, the J call TRBJ2-5; D may be TRBD2 (7 bases). This CDR3 region has 16 residues. Trimming stripped 6 bases from V and 4 bases from J, with 22 bases between. The germline V gene has CDR1 SGHRS and CDR2 YFSETQ.

CDR3 amino acids: CASSFGQRNTIYF. The CDR3 DNA follows: TGTGCCAGCAGCTTTGGACAGCGAAACACCATATATTTT. The rearrangement joins TRBV7-8 to TRBJ1-3; TRBD1 is a possible D gene (6 bases). Per the germline V gene, CDR1 is SGHVS and CDR2 is FQNEAQ. This CDR3 spans 13 amino acids. V was cut by 3 bases and J by 5 bases, with 8 bases left in between.

The V and J genes are TRBV5-1 and TRBJ2-7; tentative D call: TRBD2 (5 bases). V was clipped by 6 bases and J by 6 bases, with 16 bases between them. Germline loops: CDR1 SGHRS, CDR2 YFSETQ. The CDR3 totals 13 residues. CDR3 amino acids: CASIGEGYGEQYF. The CDR3 DNA is TGCGCCAGCATAGGCGAGGGATACGGCGAGCAGTACTTC.

The chain links TRBV27 to TRBJ2-7, with 10 bases lining up with TRBD1. Germline V gives CDR1 MNHEY, CDR2 SMNVEV (reference sequence). This CDR3 has 15 residues. V lost 4 bases to trimming and J lost 6 bases; unmatched junction nucleotides: 9. As DNA, the CDR3 is TGTGCCAGCAGTTCCCGACAGGGGGCTCTTCTCGAGCAGTACTTC. It codes for CASSSRQGALLEQYF.

The V gene is TRBV5-6, the J gene TRBJ1-2; 7 bases are shared with TRBD1. CDR1 SGHDT and CDR2 YYEEEE come from the germline V gene. V was pared by 2 bases and J by 8 bases, with 21 bases of the junction left unmatched. The CDR3 has 18 residues. DNA for the CDR3: TGTGCCAGCAGCTTTAACGCGCTCCGAGGGGGCTGGCTGGGAGGCTACACCTTC. This gives the protein CASSFNALRGGWLGGYTF.